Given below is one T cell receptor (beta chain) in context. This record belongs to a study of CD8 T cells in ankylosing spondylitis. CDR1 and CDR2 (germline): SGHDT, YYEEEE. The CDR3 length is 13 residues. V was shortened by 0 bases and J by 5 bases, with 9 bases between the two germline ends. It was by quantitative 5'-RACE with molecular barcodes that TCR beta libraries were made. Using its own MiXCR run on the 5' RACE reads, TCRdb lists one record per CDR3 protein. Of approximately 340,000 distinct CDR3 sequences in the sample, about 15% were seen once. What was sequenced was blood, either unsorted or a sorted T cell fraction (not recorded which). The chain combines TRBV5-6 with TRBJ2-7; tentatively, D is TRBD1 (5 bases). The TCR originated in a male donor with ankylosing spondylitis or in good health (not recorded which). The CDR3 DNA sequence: TGTGCCAGCAGCTTGGGCAGGGCCCACGAGCAGTACTTC. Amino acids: CASSLGRAHEQYF.